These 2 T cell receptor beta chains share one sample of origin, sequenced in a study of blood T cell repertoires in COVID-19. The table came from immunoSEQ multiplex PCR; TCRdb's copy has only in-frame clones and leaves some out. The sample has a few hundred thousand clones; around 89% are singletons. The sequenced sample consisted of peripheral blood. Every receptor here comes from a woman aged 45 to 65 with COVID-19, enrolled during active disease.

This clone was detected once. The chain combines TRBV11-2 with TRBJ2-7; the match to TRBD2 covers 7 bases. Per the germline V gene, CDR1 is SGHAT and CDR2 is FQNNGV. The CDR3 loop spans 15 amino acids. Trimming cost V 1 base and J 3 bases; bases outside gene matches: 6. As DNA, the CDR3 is TGTGCCAGCAGCTTAGGCAGCGGGGAGAGCTACGAGCAGTACTTC. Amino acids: CASSLGSGESYEQYF.

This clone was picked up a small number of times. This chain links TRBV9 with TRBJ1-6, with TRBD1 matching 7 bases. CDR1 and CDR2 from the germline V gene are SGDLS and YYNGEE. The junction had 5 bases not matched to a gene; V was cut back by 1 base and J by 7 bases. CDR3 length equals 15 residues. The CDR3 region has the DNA TGTGCCAGCAGCGTAACGGACAGGAGCAATTCACCCCTCCACTTT. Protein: CASSVTDRSNSPLHF.